One sample yielded the 10 T cell receptor beta chains listed below, sequenced in a study of blood T cells in healthy people across ages. Primers used in a second PCR of roughly 7 to 12 cycles were a sample-barcoded 5' primer and a J-beta primer mix. Using its own MiXCR run on the 5' RACE reads, TCRdb lists one record per CDR3 protein. Altogether 750,000 to 1,000,000 distinct CDR3 sequences are present, roughly 28% being singletons, with the ten largest covering roughly 10%. The sample was also reused in another study, on T cells of mothers and their children.

Sequencing input: blood. The receptors come from a woman aged 40 to 55 in good health.

The table lists this clonotype with a few counts. The genes are TRBV20-1 and TRBJ2-1, with 11 bases that match TRBD2. The CDR3 runs to 15 residues. V shed 4 bases, J shed 6 bases, and the junction held 8 bases outside the gene matches. Germline V gene sequence: CDR1 DFQATT, CDR2 SNEGSKA (reference sequence). The CDR3 DNA follows: TGCAGTGCTATAAACCGACTAGCGGGGTGCAATGAGCAGTTCTTC. Protein: CSAINRLAGCNEQFF.

At least ten counts were recorded for this clonotype. This sequence joins TRBV29-1 and TRBJ2-1; no definite D call. V was trimmed by 3 bases and J by 9 bases, leaving 0 bases between them. Germline assignment: CDR1 SQVTM and CDR2 ANQGSEA. The CDR3 is 8 amino acids. The CDR3 bases are TGCAGCGTTGATGAGCAGTTCTTC. Translation gives CSVDEQFF.

The rearrangement uses TRBV18 and TRBJ1-4; 9 nucleotides line up with TRBD1. Germline values: CDR1 KGHSH, CDR2 LQKENI. Trimming took 2 bases from V and 7 from J; bases not matched to a gene: 8. CDR3 length equals 16 residues. CDR3 region: CASSPRTDRGSEKLFF. In DNA, the CDR3 is TGTGCCAGCTCACCAAGGACGGACAGGGGAAGTGAAAAACTGTTTTTT. The full variable domain, completed using reference TRBV18 and TRBJ1-4, is NAGVMQNPRHLVRRRGQEARLRCSPMKGHSHVYWYRQLPEEGLKFMVYLQKENIIDESGMPKERFSAEFPKEGPSILRIQQVVRGDSAAYFCASSPRTDRGSEKLFFGSGTQLSVL.

The chain links TRBV5-1 to TRBJ2-3; tentatively, D is TRBD1 or TRBD2 (6 bases each). V gave up 1 base and J gave up 3 bases, with 15 bases separating them. CDR1 and CDR2 (germline): SGHRS, YFSETQ. The CDR3 extends over 16 amino acids. CDR3 residues: CASSLRNGGRTDTQYF. CDR3 bases: TGCGCCAGCAGCTTGCGAAACGGGGGCAGGACAGATACGCAGTATTTT. The full variable domain, rest sourced from reference TRBV5-1 and TRBJ2-3, is KAGVTQTPRYLIKTRGQQVTLSCSPISGHRSVSWYQQTPGQGLQFLFEYFSETQRNKGNFPGRFSGRQFSNSRSEMNVSTLELGDSALYLCASSLRNGGRTDTQYFGPGTRLTVL.

This clonotype was seen more than once but under ten times. CDR3 in amino acids: CASSPNGGTYNEQFF. The CDR3 DNA reads TGTGCCAGCTCACCCAACGGGGGGACCTACAATGAGCAGTTCTTC. This chain links TRBV18 with TRBJ2-1; TRBD2 matches at 7 bases. The ends lost 3 bases at V and 2 bases at J; junction bases unmatched: 4. The CDR3 is made up of 15 amino acids. CDR1 is KGHSH and CDR2 is LQKENI in the germline V gene.

V and J are TRBV6-6 and TRBJ2-6; 9 bases are shared with TRBD1. The germline CDR1 and CDR2 sequences are MNHNY and SVGAGI (reference sequence). V shed 6 bases, J shed 1 base, and the junction held 7 bases outside the gene matches. This CDR3 is built from 17 residues. The CDR3 DNA follows: TGTGCCAGCAGAGGGGGACAGGGACCTTCTGGGGCCAACGTCCTGACTTTC. This sequence encodes CASRGGQGPSGANVLTF.

The chain uses TRBV20-1 and TRBJ2-3; either TRBD1 or TRBD2 may fit D (6 bases each). The V end was cut by 6 bases, the J end by 2 bases, with 21 bases between. The CDR3 has 16 amino acids. In germline, CDR1 is DFQATT, CDR2 SNEGSKA (reference sequence). CDR3 nucleotide sequence: TGCAGTGCCCCGAGGGGGGAGATGGGTGCCACAGATACGCAGTATTTT. As protein: CSAPRGEMGATDTQYF.

This clonotype has a count of ten or more. The genes are TRBV4-3 and TRBJ2-1, with unresolved D. The V end lost 1 base, the J end lost 6 bases, and 10 bases lay between the germline ends. From germline, CDR1 is LGHNA and CDR2 YSLEER. The CDR3 runs 14 residues. CDR3 coding DNA: TGCGCCAGCAGCCAAGGAGTGGGGATCAATGAGCAGTTCTTC. Its translation: CASSQGVGINEQFF.

This clonotype was found a few times. The V and J genes are TRBV4-1 and TRBJ1-5; 7 bases agree with TRBD1. The CDR3 totals 14 residues. V was clipped by 4 bases and J by 7 bases; unmatched bases: 7. CDR1 and CDR2 (germline): MGHRA, YSYEKL. The CDR3 coding sequence is TGCGCCAGCAGCCCGACAGGGTTGGGACAGCCCCAGCATTTT. This codes for CASSPTGLGQPQHF.

V usage is TRBV4-3 and J usage is TRBJ1-1; 7 positions match TRBD1. V gave up 3 bases and J gave up 1 base; unmatched junction bases: 5. This CDR3 has 15 amino acids. Germline V gene lookup returns CDR1 LGHNA and CDR2 YSLEER. CDR3: CASSHTGVRNTEAFF. Written as DNA, the CDR3 is TGCGCCAGCAGCCATACAGGGGTAAGGAACACTGAAGCTTTCTTT.